Below are 9 T cell receptor beta chains sequenced from a single sample in a study of control samples from healthy donors and cancer patients (dated by TCRdb to 2018 to 2021). The protocol used for the library was the immunoSEQ multiplex PCR assay. TCRdb stores this immuneACCESS table with in-frame sequences only. Part of the clones is absent; in the studies checked, under half of the shortfall reflects unresolved V genes, and no reason is known for the rest. The sample yields 120,000 or so clones; roughly 86% were counted once. The ten largest clones add up to roughly 3% of the sample. Sample: blood. These receptors all come from a man in his 60s in good health.

CDR3 region: CASSLEPGANVLTF. CDR3 bases: TGTGCCAGCAGCCTAGAGCCTGGGGCCAACGTCCTGACTTTC. This sequence joins TRBV7-2 and TRBJ2-6; no firm D call. The V end was cut by 5 bases, the J end by 2 bases, with 7 bases between. Germline CDR1 SGHTA, CDR2 FQGNSA. This CDR3 spans 14 amino acids.

This clone was seen only once. The CDR3 protein is CASSGAAGNNSPLHF. The CDR3 DNA reads TGTGCCAGCAGTGGCGCGGCGGGTAATAATTCACCCCTCCACTTT. The chain uses TRBV28 and TRBJ1-6; D is uncertain. This CDR3 spans 15 amino acids. Germline CDR1 and CDR2: MDHEN and SYDVKM. Trimming stripped 5 bases from V and 5 bases from J, with 13 bases between.

The chain recombines TRBV6-6 with TRBJ1-2; 7 bases are a match to TRBD1. Germline trimming cut 5 bases from V and 2 bases from J; bases unmatched to any gene: 23. The germline V gene has CDR1 MNHNY and CDR2 SVGAGI (reference sequence). The CDR3 length is 20 residues. Written as DNA, the CDR3 is TGTGCCAGCAGTCCTTCCCTATTCATTATTCCAGGGGGAACCAACTATGGCTACACCTTC. This gives the protein CASSPSLFIIPGGTNYGYTF.

The DNA for the CDR3 is TGCGCCAGCAGCACCAGACAGGTGGGCACCGGGGAGCTGTTTTTT. It is translated as CASSTRQVGTGELFF. This chain uses TRBV5-1 with TRBJ2-2; a possible D gene is TRBD1 (6 bases). The CDR3 is made up of 15 amino acids. The V end lost 4 bases, the J end lost 4 bases, and 14 bases lay between the germline ends. The germline gives CDR1 SGHRS, CDR2 YFSETQ.

V is TRBV18 and J is TRBJ2-3; D may be TRBD1 (6 bases). CDR1 and CDR2 from the germline V gene are KGHSH and LQKENI. Trimming removed 1 base at V and 0 bases at J, with 11 bases between. This CDR3 has 16 amino acids. CDR3: CASSPLQGTSTDTQYF. CDR3 coding DNA: TGTGCCAGCTCACCACTACAGGGAACTAGCACAGATACGCAGTATTTT.

The J gene is TRBJ1-5, the V gene TRBV6-1; no firm D call. Germline CDR1 reads MNHNS; CDR2 reads SASEGT. The CDR3 totals 14 residues. The V gene lost 1 base and the J gene lost 6 bases, with 10 bases spanning the gap. The CDR3 sequence is CASSEGVGFQPQHF. DNA for the CDR3: TGTGCCAGCAGTGAAGGGGTGGGGTTTCAGCCCCAGCATTTT.

This clone appeared a single time. The V call is TRBV3-1 (or the pseudogene TRBV3-2), the J call TRBJ2-7, with a weak D call TRBD1 (5 bases). The CDR3 has 13 residues. CDR1 is LGHDT, CDR2 YNNKEL, per germline (reference sequence). The V and J ends lost 1 base and 6 bases respectively, with 10 bases between them. CDR3 DNA sequence: TGTGCCAGCAGCCAAGTTAGGGGTCTCGAGCAGTACTTC. Translating gives CASSQVRGLEQYF.

This rearrangement joins TRBV12-5 to TRBJ1-6, with 10 positions matching TRBD1. The germline V gene has CDR1 LGHNT and CDR2 FRNRAP. The CDR3 consists of 21 residues. V was pared by 4 bases and J by 0 bases, with 15 bases of the junction left unmatched. DNA for the CDR3: TGTGCTAGTGGTTACGATCCCGGGGACAGGGGCCTTAGCTCCTATAATTCACCCCTCCACTTT. Amino acid sequence: CASGYDPGDRGLSSYNSPLHF.

This chain links TRBV7-9 with TRBJ1-5, with 9 nucleotides matching TRBD1. From germline, CDR1 is SEHNR and CDR2 FQNEAQ (reference sequence). V trimming: 5 bases; J trimming: 4 bases; junction bases outside the gene matches: 0. CDR3 size: 13 residues. The CDR3 loop reads CASSGQGNQPQHF. CDR3 coding DNA: TGTGCCAGCAGCGGACAGGGGAATCAGCCCCAGCATTTT. Together with reference TRBV7-9 and TRBJ1-5, the CDR3 gives the full variable domain: DTGVSQNPRHKITKRGQNVTFRCDPISEHNRLYWYRQTLGQGPEFLTYFQNEAQLEKSRLLSDRFSAERPKGSFSTLEIQRTEQGDSAMYLCASSGQGNQPQHFGDGTRLSIL.